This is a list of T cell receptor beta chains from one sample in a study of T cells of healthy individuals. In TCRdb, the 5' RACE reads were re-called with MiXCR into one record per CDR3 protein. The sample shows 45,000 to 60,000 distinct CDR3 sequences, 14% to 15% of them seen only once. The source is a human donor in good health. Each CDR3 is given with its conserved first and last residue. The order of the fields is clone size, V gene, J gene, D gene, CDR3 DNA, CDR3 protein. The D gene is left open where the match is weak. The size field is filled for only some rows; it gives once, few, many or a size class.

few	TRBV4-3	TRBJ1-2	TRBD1	TGCGCCAGCAGCCAAGTCCCCCAGGGGGGTAACTATGGCTACACCTTC	CASSQVPQGGNYGYTF
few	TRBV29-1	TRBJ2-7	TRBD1	TGCAGCACCTGGGGACAGGGGGCAAATGAGCAGTACTTC	CSTWGQGANEQYF
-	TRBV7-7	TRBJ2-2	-	TGTGCCAGCAGCTTAGCGTACAGGCCAAGCGGGGAGCTGTTTTTT	CASSLAYRPSGELFF
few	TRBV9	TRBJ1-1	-	TGTGCCAGCAGCCCGGGGTCTACTGAAGCTTTCTTT	CASSPGSTEAFF
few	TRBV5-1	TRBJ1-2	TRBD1	TGCGCCAGCAGCTCGGGACAGATAAACTATGGCTACACCTTC	CASSSGQINYGYTF
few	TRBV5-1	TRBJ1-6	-	TGCGCCAGCAGCCTGGCCGGGGGGGAACGGTCACCCCTCCACTTT	CASSLAGGERSPLHF
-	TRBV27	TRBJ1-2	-	TGTGCCAGCAGCCCTAAGGACGGGGGTTATAACTATGGCTACACCTTC	CASSPKDGGYNYGYTF
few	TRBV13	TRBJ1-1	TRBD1	TGTGCCAGCAGCACCCGACAGGGGAGGTCCGGAGCTTTCTTT	CASSTRQGRSGAFF
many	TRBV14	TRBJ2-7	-	TGTGCCAGCAGCCAAGATGTAGGGACCTACGAGCAGTACTTC	CASSQDVGTYEQYF
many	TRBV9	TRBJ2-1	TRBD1	TGTGCCAGCAGCGGGCCGGGACAGGGTAACAATGAGCAGTTCTTC	CASSGPGQGNNEQFF
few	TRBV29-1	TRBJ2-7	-	TGCAGCGTTCGGTGGGAGGATACCTACGAGCAGTACTTC	CSVRWEDTYEQYF
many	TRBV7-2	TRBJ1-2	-	TGTGCCAGCGGGGCGCGGACAGACTATGGCTACACCTTC	CASGARTDYGYTF
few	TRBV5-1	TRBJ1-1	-	TGCGCCAGCAGCGAGGACAGAGAAGCTTTCTTT	CASSEDREAFF
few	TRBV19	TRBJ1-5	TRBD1	TGTGCCAGTAGCATTACAGGGGGCGGACAGCCCCAGCATTTT	CASSITGGGQPQHF
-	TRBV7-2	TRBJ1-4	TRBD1	TGTGCCAGCAGCAGGACAGGGTTCGAAAAACTGTTTTTT	CASSRTGFEKLFF
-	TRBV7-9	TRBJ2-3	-	TGTGCCAGCAGTTACGGGGGAGTGAGCGGAGATACGCAGTATTTT	CASSYGGVSGDTQYF